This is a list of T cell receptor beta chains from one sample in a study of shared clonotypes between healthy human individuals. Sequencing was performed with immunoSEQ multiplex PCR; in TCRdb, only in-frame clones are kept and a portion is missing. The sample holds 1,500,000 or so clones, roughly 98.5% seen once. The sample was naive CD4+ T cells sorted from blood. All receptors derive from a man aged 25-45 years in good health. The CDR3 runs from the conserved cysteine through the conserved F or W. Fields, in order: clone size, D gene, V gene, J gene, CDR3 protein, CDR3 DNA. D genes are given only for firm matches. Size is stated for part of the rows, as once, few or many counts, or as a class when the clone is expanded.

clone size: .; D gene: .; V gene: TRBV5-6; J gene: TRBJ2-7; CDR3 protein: CASSLQGPYEQYF; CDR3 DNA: TGTGCCAGCAGCTTGCAGGGGCCCTACGAGCAGTACTTC
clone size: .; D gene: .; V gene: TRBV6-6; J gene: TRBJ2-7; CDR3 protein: CASRIERSYEQYF; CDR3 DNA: TGTGCCAGCAGAATAGAGAGAAGCTACGAGCAGTACTTC
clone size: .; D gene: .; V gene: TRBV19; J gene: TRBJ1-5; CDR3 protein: CASSMGGGDQPQHF; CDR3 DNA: TGTGCCAGTAGTATGGGTGGTGGGGACCAGCCCCAGCATTTT
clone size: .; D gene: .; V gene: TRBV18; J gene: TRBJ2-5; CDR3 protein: CASSPRVKETQYF; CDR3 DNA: TGTGCCAGCTCCCCGAGGGTAAAAGAGACCCAGTACTTC
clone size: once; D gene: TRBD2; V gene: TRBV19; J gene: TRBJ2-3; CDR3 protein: CASSTTSGALTDTQYF; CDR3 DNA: TGTGCCAGTAGTACGACTAGCGGGGCGTTGACAGATACGCAGTATTTT
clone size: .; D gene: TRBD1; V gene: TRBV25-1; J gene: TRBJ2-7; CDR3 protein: CASSVAGGYEQYF; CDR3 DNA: TGTGCCAGCAGTGTGGCAGGGGGCTACGAGCAGTACTTC
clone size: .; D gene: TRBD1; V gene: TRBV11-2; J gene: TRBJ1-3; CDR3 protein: CASSLTRTGKLDTIYF; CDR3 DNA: TGTGCCAGCAGCTTAACCCGGACAGGAAAGCTTGACACCATATATTTT
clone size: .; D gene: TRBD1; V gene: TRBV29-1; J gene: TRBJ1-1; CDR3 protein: CSVEADRVAGEAFF; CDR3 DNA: TGCAGCGTTGAAGCGGACAGGGTCGCTGGTGAAGCTTTCTTT
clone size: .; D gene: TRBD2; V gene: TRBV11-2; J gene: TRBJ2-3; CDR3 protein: CASTHGIAGSTDTQYF; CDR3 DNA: TGTGCCAGCACCCACGGTATAGCGGGGAGCACAGATACGCAGTATTTT
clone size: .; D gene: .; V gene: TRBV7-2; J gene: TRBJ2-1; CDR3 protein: CASSLDTGRYNEQFF; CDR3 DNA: TGTGCCAGCAGCTTAGATACAGGCAGGTACAATGAGCAGTTCTTC
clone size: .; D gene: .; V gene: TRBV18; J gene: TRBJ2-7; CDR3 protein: CASSPDFLAHEQYF; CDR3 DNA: TGTGCCAGCTCACCAGACTTCCTAGCCCACGAGCAGTACTTC
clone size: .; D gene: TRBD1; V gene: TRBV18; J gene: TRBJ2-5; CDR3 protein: CASSSQTKTGGETQYF; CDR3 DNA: TGTGCCAGCTCATCGCAAACGAAGACAGGGGGCGAGACCCAGTACTTC
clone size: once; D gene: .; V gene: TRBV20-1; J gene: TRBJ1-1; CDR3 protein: CSASGPTGSFF; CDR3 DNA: TGCAGTGCTTCCGGACCGACAGGATCTTTCTTT
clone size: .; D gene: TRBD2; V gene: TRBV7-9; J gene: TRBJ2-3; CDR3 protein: CASSTGTSGSGYTQYF; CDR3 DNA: TGTGCCAGCAGCACGGGGACTAGCGGGAGTGGATATACGCAGTATTTT
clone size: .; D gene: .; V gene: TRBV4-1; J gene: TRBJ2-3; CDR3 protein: CASSQVGVTVRTDTQYF; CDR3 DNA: TGCGCCAGCAGCCAAGTGGGGGTAACAGTGCGCACAGATACGCAGTATTTT
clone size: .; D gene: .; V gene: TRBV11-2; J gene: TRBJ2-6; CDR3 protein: CASSRDLVSVLTF; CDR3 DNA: TGTGCCAGCAGCCGGGACCTCGTTTCCGTCCTGACTTTC
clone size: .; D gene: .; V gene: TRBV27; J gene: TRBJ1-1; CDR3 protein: CASSILGDNTEAFF; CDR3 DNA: TGTGCCAGCAGCATCCTGGGGGACAACACTGAAGCTTTCTTT
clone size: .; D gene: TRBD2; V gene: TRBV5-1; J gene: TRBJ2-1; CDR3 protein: CASSLLAGGTYNEQFF; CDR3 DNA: TGCGCCAGCAGCCTCTTGGCGGGAGGGACCTACAATGAGCAGTTCTTC
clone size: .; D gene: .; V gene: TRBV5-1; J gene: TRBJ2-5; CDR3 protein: CASSHLEGGVKETQYF; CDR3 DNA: TGCGCCAGCAGCCACTTGGAGGGGGGAGTAAAAGAGACCCAGTACTTC
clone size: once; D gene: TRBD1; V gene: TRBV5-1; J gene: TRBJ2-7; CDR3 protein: CASSLARQGASVQFYEQYF; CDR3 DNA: TGCGCCAGCAGCTTGGCGCGACAGGGGGCGTCTGTGCAATTCTACGAGCAGTACTTC
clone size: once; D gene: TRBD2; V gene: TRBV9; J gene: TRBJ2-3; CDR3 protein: CASSGGAGKTDTQYF; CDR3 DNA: TGTGCCAGCAGCGGGGGAGCGGGAAAAACAGATACGCAGTATTTT
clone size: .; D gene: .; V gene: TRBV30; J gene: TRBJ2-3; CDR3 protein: CAWGSTPDTQYF; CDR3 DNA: TGTGCCTGGGGTAGTACTCCAGATACGCAGTATTTT
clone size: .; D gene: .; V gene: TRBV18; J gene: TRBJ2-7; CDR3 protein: CASSPLPTSVSSYEQYF; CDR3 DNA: TGTGCCAGCTCACCACTTCCCACCTCAGTTAGCTCCTACGAGCAGTACTTC
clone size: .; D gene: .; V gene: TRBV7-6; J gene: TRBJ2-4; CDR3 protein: CASSREIGGRNIQYF; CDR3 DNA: TGTGCCAGCAGCCGCGAAATTGGGGGGAGAAACATTCAGTACTTC
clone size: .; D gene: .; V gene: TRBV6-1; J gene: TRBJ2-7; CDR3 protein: CASSEVMGDEQYF; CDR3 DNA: TGTGCCAGCAGTGAAGTAATGGGCGACGAGCAGTACTTC
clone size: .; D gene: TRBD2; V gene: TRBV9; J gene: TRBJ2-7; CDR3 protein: CASSGGTSVSYEQYF; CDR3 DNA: TGTGCCAGCAGCGGCGGGACTAGCGTTTCCTACGAGCAGTACTTC
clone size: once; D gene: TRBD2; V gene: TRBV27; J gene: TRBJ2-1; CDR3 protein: CACRKREPSYNEQFF; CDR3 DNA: TGTGCCTGTCGGAAGCGGGAGCCCTCCTACAATGAGCAGTTCTTC
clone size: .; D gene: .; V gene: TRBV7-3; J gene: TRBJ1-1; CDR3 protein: CASSLLGEETEAFF; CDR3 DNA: TGTGCCAGCAGCCTACTTGGAGAGGAAACTGAAGCTTTCTTT